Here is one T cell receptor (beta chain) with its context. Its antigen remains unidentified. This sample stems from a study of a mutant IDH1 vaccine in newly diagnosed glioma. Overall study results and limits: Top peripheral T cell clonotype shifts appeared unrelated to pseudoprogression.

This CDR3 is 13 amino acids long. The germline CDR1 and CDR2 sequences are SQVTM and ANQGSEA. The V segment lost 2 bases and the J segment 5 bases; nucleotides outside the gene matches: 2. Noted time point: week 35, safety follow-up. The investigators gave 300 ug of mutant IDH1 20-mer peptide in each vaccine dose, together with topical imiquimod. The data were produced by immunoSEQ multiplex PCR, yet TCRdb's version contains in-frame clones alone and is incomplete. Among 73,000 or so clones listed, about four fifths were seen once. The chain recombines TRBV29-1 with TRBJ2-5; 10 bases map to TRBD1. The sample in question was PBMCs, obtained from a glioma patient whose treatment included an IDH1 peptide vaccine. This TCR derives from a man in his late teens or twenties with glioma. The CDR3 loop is CSVELGQGETQYF. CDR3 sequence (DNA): TGCAGCGTTGAATTGGGACAGGGGGAGACCCAGTACTTC.